These 16 T cell receptor beta chains originate from one sample sequenced in a study of regulatory T cells in long-lasting Graves disease. Arm-PCR with iRepertoire HTBI primers amplified the CDR3 regions for these TCR beta libraries. One entry per CDR3 protein, called by TCRdb with MiXCR from the multiplex PCR reads. The sample holds about 660,000 distinct CDR3 sequences, around 30% seen once. Time point in this sample: persistent/refractory GD, antithyroid drugs over 5 years with positive TRAb. Generation of the TCR library employed RNA extracted from PBMCs. The sequencing here drew on peripheral blood mononuclear cells (PBMCs), taken when the disease was refractory, from a patient treated with antithyroid drugs. Every receptor here comes from a female donor with Graves disease.

Only a few counts were recorded for this clonotype. The chain links TRBV29-1 to TRBJ2-4; D possibly corresponds to TRBD1 (6 bases). The V gene lost 5 bases and the J gene lost 4 bases, with 12 bases spanning the gap. Germline V gives CDR1 SQVTM, CDR2 ANQGSEA. The CDR3 extends over 13 amino acids. The CDR3 region has the DNA TGCAGCGTTAGTCAGGGGAGTAAAAACATTCAGTACTTC. This translates into CSVSQGSKNIQYF.

This clonotype has more than one count but fewer than ten. The chain combines TRBV2 with TRBJ1-3; D is perhaps TRBD1 (6 bases). Germline-derived CDR1 and CDR2 are SNHLY and FYNNEI. The CDR3 has 15 amino acids. V was pared by 2 bases and J by 0 bases, with 8 bases between. CDR3 nucleotide sequence: TGTGCCAGCAGTGAACAACAGGGCTCTGGAAACACCATATATTTT. Translated, it gives CASSEQQGSGNTIYF.

The chain combines TRBV28 with TRBJ1-4, with D possibly matching TRBD1 (6 bases). The V end lost 5 bases, the J end lost 9 bases, and 19 bases lay between the germline ends. CDR1 is MDHEN, CDR2 SYDVKM, per germline. The CDR3 extends over 15 amino acids. The CDR3: CASSQQGPSAKKLFF. CDR3 nucleotides: TGTGCCAGCAGTCAACAGGGTCCCTCGGCCAAAAAACTGTTTTTT.

The chain is built from TRBV5-1 and TRBJ1-1, with D possibly matching TRBD1 (5 bases). Germline CDR1 SGHRS, CDR2 YFSETQ. V shed 5 bases and J shed 0 bases, with 14 bases lying between them. The CDR3 loop spans 15 amino acids. Here the CDR3 DNA reads TGCGCCAGCAGAGAATTAGGGACCATGAACACTGAAGCTTTCTTT. Protein sequence: CASRELGTMNTEAFF.

This clonotype turned up a few times. The chain recombines TRBV6-2 or TRBV6-3 with TRBJ1-2; 7 bases fit TRBD1. The germline V gene encodes CDR1 MNHEY and CDR2 SVGEGT. V shed 5 bases and J 4 bases; nucleotides not matched to a gene: 7. The CDR3 loop spans 14 amino acids. This chain's CDR3 is CASSTNRGGYGYTF. CDR3 coding DNA: TGTGCCAGCAGTACTAACAGGGGTGGCTATGGCTACACCTTC.

J is TRBJ2-4 and V is TRBV20-1; possible D gene TRBD1, 8 bases. Germline V gene sequence: CDR1 DFQATT, CDR2 SNEGSKA (reference sequence). The length of the CDR3 is 13 residues. Between the trimmed V and J ends, which lost 2 bases and 8 bases, there was a span of 13 bases. The CDR3 here is CSARLTGGDIQYF. The DNA for the CDR3 is TGCAGTGCTAGACTTACAGGGGGGGACATTCAGTACTTC.

V gene TRBV5-1 combines with J gene TRBJ1-2; D gene uncertain. V dropped 4 bases and J dropped 8 bases, with 21 bases sitting between them. The CDR3 runs 15 residues. Germline V gene sequence: CDR1 SGHRS, CDR2 YFSETQ. CDR3: CASSPEMGSSGGYTF. CDR3 nucleotide sequence: TGCGCCAGCAGCCCGGAGATGGGGTCTTCTGGGGGCTACACCTTC.

The chain joins TRBV25-1 to TRBJ1-1; TRBD1 might be the D (5 bases). V was cut by 6 bases and J by 4 bases, with 12 bases left in between. Germline lookup yields CDR1 MGHDK and CDR2 SYGVNS. The length of the CDR3 is 13 residues. This CDR3 is CASSRFDSTEAFF. In nucleotides, the CDR3 is TGTGCCAGCAGCCGGTTCGACAGCACTGAAGCTTTCTTT.

V is TRBV19 and J is TRBJ1-4, with D hard to call. This CDR3 has 13 residues. Trimming pared 5 bases from V and 7 bases from J, leaving 11 bases between. The germline CDR1 and CDR2 sequences are LNHDA and SQIVND (reference sequence). As DNA, the CDR3 is TGTGCCAGTAGTTCGGGTGCCTTTGAAAAACTGTTTTTT. Its translation: CASSSGAFEKLFF. Drawing the rest from reference TRBV19 and TRBJ1-4, the complete variable domain is DGGITQSPKYLFRKEGQNVTLSCEQNLNHDAMYWYRQDPGQGLRLIYYSQIVNDFQKGDIAEGYSVSREKKESFPLTVTSAQKNPTAFYLCASSSGAFEKLFFGSGTQLSVL.

The chain combines TRBV29-1 with TRBJ1-5; D might be TRBD1 (5 bases). Trimming shortened V by 4 bases and J by 4 bases, and 11 bases separated the two germline ends. The CDR3 consists of 13 residues. CDR1 is SQVTM, CDR2 ANQGSEA, per germline. The CDR3 nucleotides read TGCAGCGTTGCTGACAGCCCAAATCAGCCCCAGCATTTT. Its protein product is CSVADSPNQPQHF.

This clonotype was seen many times. The chain uses TRBV20-1 and TRBJ2-7, with 8 nucleotides matching TRBD1. CDR1 is DFQATT, CDR2 SNEGSKA, per germline (reference sequence). The J segment lost 6 bases and the V segment lost 5 bases, leaving 6 bases of the junction unmatched. The CDR3 length is 12 residues. The CDR3 nucleotides are TGCAGTGCTTCGGACAGGGTGGTCGAGCAGTACTTC. Translating gives CSASDRVVEQYF.

In nucleotides, the CDR3 is TGTGCCAGCAGTAAGGGACAGGGGGGTGTTCAGCCCCAGCATTTT. Protein sequence: CASSKGQGGVQPQHF. The chain has TRBV27 and TRBJ1-5, with 11 positions matching TRBD1. After removal of 5 bases from V and 6 bases from J, the junction contained 6 bases not matched to a gene. In germline, CDR1 is MNHEY, CDR2 SMNVEV (reference sequence). The CDR3 has 15 residues.

This clonotype was seen a few times. The genes are TRBV2 and TRBJ2-7; 7 bases match TRBD1. Germline assignment: CDR1 SNHLY and CDR2 FYNNEI. V was clipped by 7 bases and J by 3 bases; unmatched bases: 6. The CDR3 extends over 13 amino acids. The CDR3 spells CASTGTAHYEQYF. CDR3 DNA sequence: TGTGCCAGCACAGGGACAGCGCACTACGAGCAGTACTTC.

This sequence joins TRBV7-3 and TRBJ2-7; D may be TRBD1 or TRBD2 (6 bases each). CDR3 length: 13 amino acids. The V end lost 5 bases, the J end lost 4 bases, and 12 bases lay between the germline ends. From germline, CDR1 is SGHTA and CDR2 FQGTGA. The CDR3 region has the DNA TGTGCCAGCAGCAAGGGCGGGACATACGAGCAGTACTTC. Translated, it gives CASSKGGTYEQYF.

J is TRBJ1-5 and V is TRBV30; D remains unclear. V dropped 2 bases and J dropped 4 bases, with 6 bases sitting between them. Germline V CDR1 and CDR2: GTSNPN, SVGIG (reference sequence). The CDR3 has 12 amino acids. The CDR3 nucleotides read TGTGCCTGGAGTCGCGATAATCAGCCCCAGCATTTT. Protein sequence: CAWSRDNQPQHF.

CDR3 region: CATSSGLEAWGSYEQYF. The CDR3 DNA reads TGTGCCACCAGCAGTGGATTGGAGGCATGGGGATCTTACGAGCAGTACTTC. V and J are TRBV15 and TRBJ2-7; maybe TRBD2 (5 bases). Trimming pared 3 bases from V and 4 bases from J, leaving 22 bases between. Germline-derived CDR1 and CDR2 are LNHNV and YYDKDF (reference sequence). This CDR3 is 17 amino acids long.